This T cell receptor (beta chain) was retrieved from a study of cytomegalovirus exposure and HLA in healthy donors. General study points: Later analysis identified a missense DCLRE1C variant that was linked to TCR beta V- and J-gene trimming. Most TCRs appeared rarely, but some public TCRs recurred in many donors.

This clone is a singleton in its sample. Its antigen is unknown. The CDR3 consists of 17 residues. The V gene end was trimmed by 1 base and the J gene end by 2 bases; junction bases not matched to a gene: 7. Germline V gene lookup returns CDR1 SGHAT and CDR2 FQNNGV. Researchers ran the PCR with 60 Vbeta and 13 Jbeta primers. TCRdb's table, derived via immunoSEQ multiplex PCR, lists solely in-frame clones and lacks some. In the table there are under 150,000 clones, 80% of which are singletons. This clonotype was obtained from a woman in her thirties or forties in good health and CMV-seronegative. The chain employs TRBV11-2 and TRBJ2-5; 10 bases agree with TRBD2. The sample taken for sequencing was PBMCs. The CDR3 DNA follows: TGTGCCAGCAGCTTAGTAGCGGGGGGCGCAGGACAAGAGACCCAGTACTTC. As protein: CASSLVAGGAGQETQYF.